These 8 T cell receptor beta chains were all obtained from the same sample, sequenced in a study of post-analysis software for immune sequencing data. No cognate antigen is known for these TCRs. Study conclusions and caveats: Several TRBV segments, TRBV5-6, TRBV5-1 and TRBV20-1 among them, were found more frequent in patients than controls.

TCR beta cDNA libraries had unique molecular identifiers. From the PCR reads, TCRdb called clonotypes with MiXCR, one entry per CDR3 protein. The table lists hundreds of thousands of distinct CDR3 sequences, just under 30% of them singletons. Material: blood. The receptors were sampled from a girl aged 5-17 years with multiple sclerosis.

This rearrangement joins TRBV20-1 to TRBJ2-3; tentative D call: TRBD2 (6 bases). V was clipped by 3 bases and J by 10 bases, with 17 bases between them. The CDR3 has 13 residues. Germline V gene sequence: CDR1 DFQATT, CDR2 SNEGSKA (reference sequence). The CDR3 loop reads CSASVPGGVAQYF. Written as DNA, the CDR3 is TGCAGTGCTAGCGTCCCCGGCGGGGTGGCGCAGTATTTT.

As for this clonotype: Its ends do not fully match the called genes, so a read error is possible. The CDR3 DNA follows: TGTGCCACCAGCGGAGATTTGGCCGGGGAGCTGTTTTTT. Protein product: CATSGDLAGELFF. J is TRBJ2-2 and V is TRBV15; the D is unclear. The CDR3 spans 13 residues. The germline gives CDR1 LNHNV, CDR2 YYDKDF (reference sequence).

The chain links TRBV14 to TRBJ2-7, with unresolved D. Germline V gene data show CDR1 as SGHDN and CDR2 as FVKESK. The CDR3 is made up of 12 amino acids. Between the trimmed V and J ends, which lost 4 bases and 3 bases, there was a span of 7 bases. Here the CDR3 DNA reads TGTGCCAGCAGCCGGACCCGCTACGAGCAGTACTTC. It is translated as CASSRTRYEQYF.

This clonotype was seen a few times. V and J are TRBV5-1 and TRBJ2-4, with TRBD1 identical over 9 bases. Trimming took 4 bases from V and 3 from J; bases not matched to a gene: 2. The CDR3 is 14 residues long. Germline V CDR1 and CDR2: SGHRS, YFSETQ. The CDR3 region is CASSQTGGKNIQYF. CDR3 coding DNA: TGCGCCAGCAGCCAGACAGGGGGCAAAAACATTCAGTACTTC.

This chain uses TRBV20-1 with TRBJ2-1, with 7 bases lining up with TRBD1. This CDR3 spans 13 amino acids. Germline-derived CDR1 and CDR2 are DFQATT and SNEGSKA (reference sequence). V lost 4 bases, J lost 7 bases, and 7 bases stayed unmatched. The CDR3, as DNA: TGCAGTGCTAAAGGGACAGCGGATAATGAGCAGTTCTTC. Translated, it gives CSAKGTADNEQFF.

This clonotype was seen a handful of times. The rearrangement uses TRBV6-5 and TRBJ2-5, with 7 bases matching TRBD1. V dropped 5 bases and J dropped 5; count of bases not matched to a gene: 8. The CDR3 covers 14 residues. Germline V gene lookup returns CDR1 MNHEY and CDR2 SVGAGI. CDR3: CASSQTGYPETQYF. The DNA for the CDR3 is TGTGCCAGCAGTCAGACAGGGTATCCTGAGACCCAGTACTTC.

V gene TRBV20-1 combines with J gene TRBJ2-5; D unclear. Judging by the DNA end, TRBJ2-7 fits better; the J call may be wrong. CDR1 is DFQATT, CDR2 SNEGSKA, per germline (reference sequence). This CDR3 comprises 11 residues. The CDR3 DNA reads TGCAGTGCCCCGACGGCCCACGAGCAGTACTTC. This translates into CSAPTAHEQYF.

For the CDR3, the DNA is TGTGCCAGCAGCTTGAATGGGGGTGGCGGCTACACCTTC. This encodes CASSLNGGGGYTF. The J gene is TRBJ1-2, the V gene TRBV11-2, with D tentatively TRBD1 (5 bases). The CDR3 contains 13 residues. Germline CDR1 SGHAT, CDR2 FQNNGV. Trimming pared 3 bases from V and 8 bases from J, leaving 13 bases between.